This paragraph covers one T cell receptor beta chain sequence. The antigen is unknown. Other DNA sequences within the sample encode an identical CDR3. This record belongs to a study of lymphopenia after photon versus proton radiotherapy. The germline CDR1 and CDR2 sequences are SGDLS and YYNGEE. Trimming shortened V by 6 bases and J by 0 bases, and 7 bases separated the two germline ends. This CDR3 is 14 amino acids long. Data came from immunoSEQ multiplex PCR; TCRdb stores just in-frame clones and leaves some out. This sample has tens of thousands of clones, with 84% found just once. Broader study findings: A bigger post-nadir fall in TCR diversity correlated inversely with survival time in deceased patients. After the lymphocyte nadir, photon-treated repertoires showed oligoclonal expansion, especially of CD8+ Temra cells.

The clonotype was recovered from an older woman with pancreatic cancer. The specimen comprised peripheral blood, sampled from a patient treated with proton-based radiotherapy. The rearrangement links TRBV9 to TRBJ2-6; D is unclear. The CDR3: CASNIGSGANVLTF. The DNA for the CDR3 is TGTGCCAGCAATATTGGCTCTGGGGCCAACGTCCTGACTTTC.